Shown below are 21 T cell receptor beta chains from a single sample sequenced in a study of OX40 agonist ivuxolimab in advanced cancers. Data came from immunoSEQ multiplex PCR; TCRdb stores just in-frame clones and leaves some out. The data show 60,000 to 75,000 clones, around 86% seen once. Here the sequenced sample was CD4+ or CD8+ T cells sorted from blood, taken in a trial of the OX40 agonist ivuxolimab. The origin of the receptors is an adult with an advanced solid tumor such as melanoma, head and neck, liver or kidney cancer.

The J gene is TRBJ1-2, the V gene TRBV5-1; no definite D call. Germline V lookup: CDR1 SGHRS, CDR2 YFSETQ. Trimming took off 4 bases at V and 6 bases at J, with 10 bases between the two ends. This CDR3 region has 12 residues. CDR3 sequence reads: CASSATIDGYTF. The CDR3 nucleotides are TGCGCCAGCAGCGCAACGATCGATGGCTACACCTTC. The whole variable domain, filled in from reference TRBV5-1 and TRBJ1-2, reads KAGVTQTPRYLIKTRGQQVTLSCSPISGHRSVSWYQQTPGQGLQFLFEYFSETQRNKGNFPGRFSGRQFSNSRSEMNVSTLELGDSALYLCASSATIDGYTFGSGTRLTVV.

The J gene is TRBJ1-1, the V gene TRBV4-1, with 7 nucleotides matching TRBD1. Trimming took 0 bases from V and 8 from J; bases not matched to a gene: 3. The CDR3 consists of 13 residues. Germline values: CDR1 MGHRA, CDR2 YSYEKL. CDR3 residues: CASSQERTGEAFF. CDR3 nucleotide sequence: TGCGCCAGCAGCCAAGAAAGGACAGGAGAAGCTTTCTTT.

The chain couples TRBV4-1 to TRBJ2-1; TRBD1 agrees at 11 bases. Germline CDR1 reads MGHRA; CDR2 reads YSYEKL. The CDR3 contains 20 residues. J was trimmed by 0 bases and V by 2 bases; bases with no gene match: 12. The CDR3 nucleotides read TGCGCCAGCAGCCAAAGGGGGACAGGGGGGCCTTTTTCCTCCTACAATGAGCAGTTCTTC. Encoded protein: CASSQRGTGGPFSSYNEQFF.

The chain links TRBV5-1 to TRBJ1-5; no firm D call. This CDR3 is 13 amino acids long. Per the germline V gene, CDR1 is SGHRS and CDR2 is YFSETQ. With 2 bases removed from V and 0 bases from J, the gap between germline ends came to 3 bases. The CDR3 protein is CASSFSSNQPQHF. CDR3 DNA: TGCGCCAGCAGCTTTAGTAGCAATCAGCCCCAGCATTTT.

The V and J genes are TRBV2 and TRBJ1-5; the D gene is possibly TRBD1 (5 bases). V shed 8 bases and J shed 0 bases, with 11 bases lying between them. Germline V gene data show CDR1 as SNHLY and CDR2 as FYNNEI. The length of the CDR3 is 14 residues. CDR3 sequence (DNA): TGTGCCAGCTTGGACAAAGATAGCAATCAGCCCCAGCATTTT. Protein sequence: CASLDKDSNQPQHF.

Remarks on this clone: The junction and the germline gene differ at one end; a read error may be behind it. The same CDR3 is also encoded by other DNA sequences in this sample. The V call is TRBV19, the J call TRBJ1-1; D is possibly TRBD1 (5 bases). The CDR3 loop spans 15 amino acids. The germline gives CDR1 LNHDA, CDR2 SQIVND (reference sequence). CDR3 residues: CASSPPTGVWTEAFF. The CDR3 nucleotides read TGTGCCAGTAGTCCACCTACGGGGGTCTGGACTGAGGCTTTCTTT.

The V call is TRBV7-2, the J call TRBJ2-1; the D gene could be TRBD1 or TRBD2 (5 bases each). The germline CDR1 and CDR2 sequences are SGHTA and FQGNSA. The V end was cut by 5 bases, the J end by 8 bases, with 13 bases between. The CDR3 runs 13 residues. CDR3 nucleotide sequence: TGTGCCAGCAGCCGATACCGGGACGATGAGCAGTTCTTC. Residues: CASSRYRDDEQFF.

J is TRBJ2-7 and V is TRBV6-9; D not resolved. The CDR3 sequence is 11 residues long. The V end was cut by 6 bases, the J end by 2 bases, with 5 bases between. The germline CDR1 and CDR2 sequences are MNHGY and SVAAGI. CDR3 DNA sequence: TGTGCCAGCAGGAAGACCTACGAGCAGTACTTC. This translates into CASRKTYEQYF.

This chain uses TRBV6-6 with TRBJ2-3; no definite D call. CDR3 length: 16 amino acids. CDR1 and CDR2 (germline): MNHNY, SVGAGI (reference sequence). V lost 2 bases to trimming and J lost 6 bases, with 18 bases between them. The CDR3 is CASSYDDLSVVDTQYF. The CDR3 DNA is TGTGCCAGCAGTTACGATGACCTATCGGTGGTGGATACGCAGTATTTT.

The rearrangement uses TRBV5-1 and TRBJ1-2; 10 bases agree with TRBD1. Germline assignment: CDR1 SGHRS and CDR2 YFSETQ. There are 14 residues in the CDR3. The trim removed 4 bases at V and 6 bases at J, leaving 6 bases unmatched. In DNA, the CDR3 is TGCGCCAGCAGCCCGGGACAGGGGTGGAATGGCTACACCTTC. This codes for CASSPGQGWNGYTF.

The chain is built from TRBV18 and TRBJ2-3; 8 positions match TRBD2. This CDR3 region has 15 residues. Germline V gene sequence: CDR1 KGHSH, CDR2 LQKENI. V lost 5 bases and J lost 2; bases outside the gene matches: 6. The CDR3 region is CASSSSSGPTDTQYF. The CDR3, as DNA: TGTGCCAGCTCATCGTCTAGCGGGCCCACAGATACGCAGTATTTT. The complete variable domain, with remaining parts taken from reference TRBV18 and TRBJ2-3, reads NAGVMQNPRHLVRRRGQEARLRCSPMKGHSHVYWYRQLPEEGLKFMVYLQKENIIDESGMPKERFSAEFPKEGPSILRIQQVVRGDSAAYFCASSSSSGPTDTQYFGPGTRLTVL.

The chain links TRBV19 to TRBJ1-2, with D tentatively TRBD1 (6 bases). CDR3 length equals 16 residues. The germline CDR1 and CDR2 sequences are LNHDA and SQIVND (reference sequence). Trimming removed 3 bases from V and 6 bases from J, with 20 bases in between. In DNA, the CDR3 is TGTGCCAGTAGTATCCGAACAGTCGGGGGGCGGGATGGCTACACCTTC. This translates into CASSIRTVGGRDGYTF.

The rearrangement joins TRBV19 to TRBJ1-4; D unclear. The V gene's germline CDR1 is LNHDA and CDR2 SQIVND (reference sequence). V lost 6 bases to trimming and J lost 0 bases, with 14 bases between them. The length of the CDR3 is 16 residues. The CDR3 spells CASRPWGDATNEKLFF. The DNA of the CDR3 is TGTGCCAGTAGGCCTTGGGGAGATGCAACTAATGAAAAACTGTTTTTT.

DNA for the CDR3: TGTGCCAGCAGCTTAGCTAGTGGGTCCCACGAGCAGTACTTC. Its protein is CASSLASGSHEQYF. The chain carries TRBV7-2 and TRBJ2-7; D is unclear. V dropped 0 bases and J dropped 5 bases, with 11 bases sitting between them. The CDR3 loop spans 14 amino acids. Germline lookup yields CDR1 SGHTA and CDR2 FQGNSA.

This clone was seen once. The chain combines TRBV6-5 with TRBJ1-1, with D tentatively TRBD1 (6 bases). This CDR3 region has 13 residues. Germline V gene data show CDR1 as MNHEY and CDR2 as SVGAGI. Trimming left V 6 bases short and J 12 bases short, with 20 bases between. CDR3 in DNA: TGTGCCAGCAGCACTGGGACAATCGGAAGGCCTTTCTTT. Amino acid sequence: CASSTGTIGRPFF.

V is TRBV7-3 and J is TRBJ1-1; 10 bases are shared with TRBD1. V lost 3 bases, J lost 6 bases, and 4 bases stayed unmatched. Germline V gene data show CDR1 as SGHTA and CDR2 as FQGTGA. The CDR3 has 14 residues. Here the CDR3 DNA reads TGTGCCAGCAGCTTTGGACAGGGGGTTTCTGAAGCTTTCTTT. Its protein product is CASSFGQGVSEAFF. Combining the CDR3 with reference TRBV7-3 and TRBJ1-1 gives the whole variable domain GAGVSQTPSNKVTEKGKYVELRCDPISGHTALYWYRQSLGQGPEFLIYFQGTGAADDSGLPNDRFFAVRPEGSVSTLKIQRTERGDSAVYLCASSFGQGVSEAFFGQGTRLTVV.

Concerning this clone: Other DNA variants within this sample encode the same CDR3. This chain links TRBV7-2 with TRBJ1-5; maybe TRBD1 (5 bases). Trimming took 1 base from V and 6 from J, leaving 13 bases between them. The CDR3 spans 15 residues. Germline V gene sequence: CDR1 SGHTA, CDR2 FQGNSA. The chain's CDR3 is CASSLVSGARQPQHF. Here the CDR3 DNA reads TGTGCCAGCAGCTTAGTTAGCGGGGCACGTCAGCCCCAGCATTTT.

The chain joins TRBV15 to TRBJ2-7; tentative D call: TRBD2 (5 bases). V was shortened by 5 bases and J by 4 bases, with 12 bases between the two germline ends. The CDR3 covers 13 residues. Germline CDR1 LNHNV, CDR2 YYDKDF (reference sequence). CDR3 sequence: CATSPPGVYEQYF. The CDR3 DNA reads TGTGCCACCAGCCCTCCCGGGGTTTACGAGCAGTACTTC.

This chain uses TRBV7-9 with TRBJ1-2, with D perhaps matching TRBD1 (6 bases). Trimming left V 3 bases short and J 7 bases short, with 15 bases between. The CDR3 sequence is 14 residues long. Germline V lookup: CDR1 SEHNR, CDR2 FQNEAQ (reference sequence). The CDR3 sequence is CASSFMAGGSGYTF. CDR3 bases: TGTGCCAGCAGCTTTATGGCGGGGGGCTCTGGCTACACCTTC.

The genes are TRBV29-1 and TRBJ1-2; D ambiguous. The CDR3 runs 16 residues. V dropped 1 base and J dropped 2 bases, with 17 bases sitting between them. Germline CDR1 reads SQVTM; CDR2 reads ANQGSEA. The CDR3 DNA is TGCAGCGTTGAAGTTGGAGGAAAGGAGGGAAACTATGGCTACACCTTC. This translates into CSVEVGGKEGNYGYTF.

This chain links TRBV2 with TRBJ2-1, with D perhaps TRBD2 (5 bases). CDR1 and CDR2 from the germline V gene are SNHLY and FYNNEI. The CDR3 length is 14 residues. Between the trimmed V and J ends, which lost 7 bases and 7 bases, there was a span of 17 bases. The CDR3 nucleotides read TGTGCCAGCACCCCCTTGAGGGTGGGGAATGAGCAGTTCTTC. It translates to CASTPLRVGNEQFF.